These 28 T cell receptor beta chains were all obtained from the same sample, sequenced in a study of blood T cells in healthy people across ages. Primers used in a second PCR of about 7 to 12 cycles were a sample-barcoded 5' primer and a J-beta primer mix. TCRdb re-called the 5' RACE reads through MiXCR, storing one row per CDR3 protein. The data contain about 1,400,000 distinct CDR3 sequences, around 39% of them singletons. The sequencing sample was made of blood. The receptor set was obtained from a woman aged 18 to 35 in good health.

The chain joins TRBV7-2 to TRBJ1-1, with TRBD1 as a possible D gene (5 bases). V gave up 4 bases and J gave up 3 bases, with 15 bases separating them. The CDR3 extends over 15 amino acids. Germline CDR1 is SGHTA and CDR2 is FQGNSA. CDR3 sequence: CASSSRGLGDTEAFF. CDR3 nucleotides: TGTGCCAGCAGCTCCCGTGGGCTAGGGGACACTGAAGCTTTCTTT. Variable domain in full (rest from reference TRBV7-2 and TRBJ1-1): GAGVSQSPSNKVTEKGKDVELRCDPISGHTALYWYRQSLGQGLEFLIYFQGNSAPDKSGLPSDRFSAERTGGSVSTLTIQRTQQEDSAVYLCASSSRGLGDTEAFFGQGTRLTVV.

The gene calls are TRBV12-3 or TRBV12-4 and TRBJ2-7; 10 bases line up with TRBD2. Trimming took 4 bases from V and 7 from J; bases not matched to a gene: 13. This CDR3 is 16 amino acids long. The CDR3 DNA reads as TGTGCCAGCAGTTCGTCCCTAGCGGGAGTCTACAATGAGCAGTACTTC. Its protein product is CASSSSLAGVYNEQYF.

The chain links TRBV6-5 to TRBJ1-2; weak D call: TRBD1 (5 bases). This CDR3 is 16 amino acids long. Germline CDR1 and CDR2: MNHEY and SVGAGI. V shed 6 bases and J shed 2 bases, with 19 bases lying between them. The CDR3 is CASRGNGAGPNYGYTF. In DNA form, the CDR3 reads TGTGCCAGCAGAGGGAATGGGGCAGGCCCAAACTATGGCTACACCTTC.

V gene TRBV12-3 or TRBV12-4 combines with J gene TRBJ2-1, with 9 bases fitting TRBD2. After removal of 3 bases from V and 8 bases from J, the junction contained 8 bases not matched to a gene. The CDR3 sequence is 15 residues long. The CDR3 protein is CASSFLGGRVHEQFF. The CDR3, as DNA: TGTGCCAGCAGTTTTCTCGGCGGGAGGGTTCATGAGCAGTTCTTC.

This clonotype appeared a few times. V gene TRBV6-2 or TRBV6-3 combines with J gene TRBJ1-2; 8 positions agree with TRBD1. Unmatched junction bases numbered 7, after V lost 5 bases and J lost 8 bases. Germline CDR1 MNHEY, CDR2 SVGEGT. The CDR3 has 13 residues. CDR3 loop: CASSQGASLGYTF. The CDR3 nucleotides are TGTGCCAGCAGTCAGGGGGCGAGCCTGGGCTACACCTTC.

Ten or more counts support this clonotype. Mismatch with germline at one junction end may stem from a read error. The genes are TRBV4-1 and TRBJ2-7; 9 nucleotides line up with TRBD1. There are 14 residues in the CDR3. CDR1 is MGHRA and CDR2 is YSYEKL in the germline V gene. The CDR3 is CASSQGTGTYEQYF. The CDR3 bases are TGTGCTAGCAGCCAAGGGACAGGGACCTACGAGCAGTACTTC.

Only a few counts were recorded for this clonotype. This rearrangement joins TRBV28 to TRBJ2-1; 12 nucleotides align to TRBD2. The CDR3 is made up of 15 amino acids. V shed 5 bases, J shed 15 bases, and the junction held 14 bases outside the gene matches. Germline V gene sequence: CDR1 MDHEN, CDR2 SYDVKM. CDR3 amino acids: CASSLAGLAGPPGFF. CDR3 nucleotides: TGTGCCAGCAGTCTCGCCGGACTAGCGGGGCCTCCGGGGTTCTTC.

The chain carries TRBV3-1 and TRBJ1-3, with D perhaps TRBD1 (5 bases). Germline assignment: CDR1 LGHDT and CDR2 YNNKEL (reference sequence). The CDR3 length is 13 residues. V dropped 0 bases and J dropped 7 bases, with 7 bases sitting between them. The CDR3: CASSQDWGNTIYF. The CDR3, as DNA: TGTGCCAGCAGCCAAGATTGGGGGAACACCATATATTTT.

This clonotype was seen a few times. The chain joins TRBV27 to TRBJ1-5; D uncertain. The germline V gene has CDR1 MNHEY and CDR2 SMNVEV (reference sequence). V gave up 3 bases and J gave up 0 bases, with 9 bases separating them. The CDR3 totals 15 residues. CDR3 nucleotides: TGTGCCAGCAGTTTTGGGCCCTATAGCAATCAGCCCCAGCATTTT. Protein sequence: CASSFGPYSNQPQHF.

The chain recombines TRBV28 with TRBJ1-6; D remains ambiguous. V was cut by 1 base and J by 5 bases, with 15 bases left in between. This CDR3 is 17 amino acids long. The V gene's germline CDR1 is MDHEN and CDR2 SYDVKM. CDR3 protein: CASSLLGTEDNNSPLHF. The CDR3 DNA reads TGTGCCAGCAGTTTATTGGGCACCGAGGATAATAATTCACCCCTCCACTTT.

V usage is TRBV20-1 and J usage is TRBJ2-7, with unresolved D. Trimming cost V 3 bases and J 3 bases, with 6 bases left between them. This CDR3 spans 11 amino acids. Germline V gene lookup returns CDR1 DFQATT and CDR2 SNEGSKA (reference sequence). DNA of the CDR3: TGCAGTGCTAGTCAGCACTACGAGCAGTACTTC. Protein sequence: CSASQHYEQYF.

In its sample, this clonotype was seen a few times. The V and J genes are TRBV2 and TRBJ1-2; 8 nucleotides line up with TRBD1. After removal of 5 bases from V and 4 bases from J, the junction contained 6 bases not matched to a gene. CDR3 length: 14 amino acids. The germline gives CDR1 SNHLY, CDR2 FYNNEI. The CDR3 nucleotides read TGTGCCAGCAGTCCGAAGACAGGGGTCTATGGCTACACCTTC. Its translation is CASSPKTGVYGYTF.

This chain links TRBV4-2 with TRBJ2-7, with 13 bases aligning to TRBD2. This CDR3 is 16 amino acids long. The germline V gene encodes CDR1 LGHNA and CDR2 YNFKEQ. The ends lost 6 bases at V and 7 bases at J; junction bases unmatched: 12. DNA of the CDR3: TGTGCCAGCAGGGAAACTAGCGGGGGGGCCTACAATGAGCAGTACTTC. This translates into CASRETSGGAYNEQYF.

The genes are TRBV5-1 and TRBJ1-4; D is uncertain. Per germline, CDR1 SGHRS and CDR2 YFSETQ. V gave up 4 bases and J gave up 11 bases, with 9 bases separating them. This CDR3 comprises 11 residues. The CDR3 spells CASSPGRKLFF. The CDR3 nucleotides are TGCGCCAGCAGCCCCGGGAGGAAACTGTTTTTT.

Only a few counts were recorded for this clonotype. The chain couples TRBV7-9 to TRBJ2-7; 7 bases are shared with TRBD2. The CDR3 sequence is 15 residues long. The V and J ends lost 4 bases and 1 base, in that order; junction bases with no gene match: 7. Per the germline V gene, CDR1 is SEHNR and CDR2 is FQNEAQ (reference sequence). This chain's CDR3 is CASSSGRAGSYEQYF. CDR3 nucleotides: TGTGCCAGCAGCTCCGGACGAGCGGGGTCCTACGAGCAGTACTTC. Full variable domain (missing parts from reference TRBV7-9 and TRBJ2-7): DTGVSQNPRHKITKRGQNVTFRCDPISEHNRLYWYRQTLGQGPEFLTYFQNEAQLEKSRLLSDRFSAERPKGSFSTLEIQRTEQGDSAMYLCASSSGRAGSYEQYFGPGTRLTVT.

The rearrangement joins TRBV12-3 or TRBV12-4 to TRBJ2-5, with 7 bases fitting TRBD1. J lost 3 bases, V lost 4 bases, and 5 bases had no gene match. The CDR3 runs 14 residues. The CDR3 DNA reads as TGTGCCAGCAGTTCGACAGGGCCCAAAGAGACCCAGTACTTC. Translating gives CASSSTGPKETQYF.

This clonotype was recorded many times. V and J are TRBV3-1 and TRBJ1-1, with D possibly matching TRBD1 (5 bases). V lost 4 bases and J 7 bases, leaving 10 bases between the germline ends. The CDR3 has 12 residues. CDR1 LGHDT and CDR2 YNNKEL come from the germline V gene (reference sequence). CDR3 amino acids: CASSRGTGEAFF. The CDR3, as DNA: TGTGCCAGCAGCCGTGGGACCGGTGAAGCTTTCTTT.

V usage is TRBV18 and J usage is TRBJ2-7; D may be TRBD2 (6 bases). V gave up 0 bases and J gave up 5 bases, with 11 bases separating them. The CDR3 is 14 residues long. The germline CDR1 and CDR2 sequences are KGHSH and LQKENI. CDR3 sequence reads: CASSPPSGPHEQYF. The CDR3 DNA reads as TGTGCCAGCTCACCACCAAGCGGGCCCCACGAGCAGTACTTC.

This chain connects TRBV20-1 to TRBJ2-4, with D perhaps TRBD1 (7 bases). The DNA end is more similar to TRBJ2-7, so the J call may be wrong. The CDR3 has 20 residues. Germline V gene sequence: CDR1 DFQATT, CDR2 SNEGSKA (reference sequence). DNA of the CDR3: TGCAGTGCTAGAGCCCGGGCAGGGGGGCGAGAGTTCGGACTTACCTACGAGCAGTACTTC. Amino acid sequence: CSARARAGGREFGLTYEQYF.

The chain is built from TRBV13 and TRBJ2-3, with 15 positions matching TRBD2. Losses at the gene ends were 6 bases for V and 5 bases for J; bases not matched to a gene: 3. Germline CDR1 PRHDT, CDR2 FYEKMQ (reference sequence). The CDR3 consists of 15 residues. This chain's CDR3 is CASRGLAGGIDTQYF. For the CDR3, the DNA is TGTGCCAGCAGGGGACTAGCGGGGGGTATAGATACGCAGTATTTT. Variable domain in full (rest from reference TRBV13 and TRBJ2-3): AAGVIQSPRHLIKEKRETATLKCYPIPRHDTVYWYQQGPGQDPQFLISFYEKMQSDKGSIPDRFSAQQFSDYHSELNMSSLELGDSALYFCASRGLAGGIDTQYFGPGTRLTVL.

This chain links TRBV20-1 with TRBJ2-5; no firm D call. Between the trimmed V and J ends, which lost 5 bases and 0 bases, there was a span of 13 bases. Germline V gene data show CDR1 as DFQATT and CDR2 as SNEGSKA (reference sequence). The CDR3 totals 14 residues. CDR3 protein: CSARLQSNQETQYF. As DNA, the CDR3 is TGCAGTGCTCGCCTCCAGTCAAACCAAGAGACCCAGTACTTC.

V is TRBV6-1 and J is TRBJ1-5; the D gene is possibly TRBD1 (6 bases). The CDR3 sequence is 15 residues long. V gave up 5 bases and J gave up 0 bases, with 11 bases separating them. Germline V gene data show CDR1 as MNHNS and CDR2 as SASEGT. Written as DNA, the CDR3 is TGTGCCAGCAGTCTCCAGGGACATAGCAATCAGCCCCAGCATTTT. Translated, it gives CASSLQGHSNQPQHF.

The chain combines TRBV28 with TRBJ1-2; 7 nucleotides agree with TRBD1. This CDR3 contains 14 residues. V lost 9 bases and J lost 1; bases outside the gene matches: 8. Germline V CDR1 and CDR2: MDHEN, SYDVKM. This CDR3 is CASRMGQSNYGYTF. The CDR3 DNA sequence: TGTGCCAGTAGGATGGGACAGAGTAACTATGGCTACACCTTC.

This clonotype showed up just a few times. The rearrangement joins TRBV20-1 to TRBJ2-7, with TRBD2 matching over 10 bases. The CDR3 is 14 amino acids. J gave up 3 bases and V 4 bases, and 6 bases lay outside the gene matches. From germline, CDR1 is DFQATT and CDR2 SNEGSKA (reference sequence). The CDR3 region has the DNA TGCAGTGCTATGTCTAGCGGGAGTGTCTACGAGCAGTACTTC. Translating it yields CSAMSSGSVYEQYF.

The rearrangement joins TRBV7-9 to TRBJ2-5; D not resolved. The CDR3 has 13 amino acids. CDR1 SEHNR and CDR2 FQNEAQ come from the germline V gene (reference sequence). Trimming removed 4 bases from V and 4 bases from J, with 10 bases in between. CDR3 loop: CASSSRQRETQYF. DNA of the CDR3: TGTGCCAGCAGCTCTAGACAAAGAGAGACCCAGTACTTC. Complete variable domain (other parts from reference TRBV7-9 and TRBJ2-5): DTGVSQNPRHKITKRGQNVTFRCDPISEHNRLYWYRQTLGQGPEFLTYFQNEAQLEKSRLLSDRFSAERPKGSFSTLEIQRTEQGDSAMYLCASSSRQRETQYFGPGTRLLVL.

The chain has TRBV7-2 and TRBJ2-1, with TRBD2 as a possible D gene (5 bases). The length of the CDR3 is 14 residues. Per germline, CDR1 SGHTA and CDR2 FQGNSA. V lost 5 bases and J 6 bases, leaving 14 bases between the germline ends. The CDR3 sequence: CASSVGVGSNEQFF. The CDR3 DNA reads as TGTGCCAGCAGCGTCGGGGTGGGTAGCAATGAGCAGTTCTTC.

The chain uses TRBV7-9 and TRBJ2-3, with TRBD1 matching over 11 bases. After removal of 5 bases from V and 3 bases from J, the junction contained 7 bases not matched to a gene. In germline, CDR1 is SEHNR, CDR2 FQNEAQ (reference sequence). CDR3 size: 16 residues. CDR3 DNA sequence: TGTGCCAGCAGCGCTGGGGACAGGGGGAGGACAGATACGCAGTATTTT. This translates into CASSAGDRGRTDTQYF.

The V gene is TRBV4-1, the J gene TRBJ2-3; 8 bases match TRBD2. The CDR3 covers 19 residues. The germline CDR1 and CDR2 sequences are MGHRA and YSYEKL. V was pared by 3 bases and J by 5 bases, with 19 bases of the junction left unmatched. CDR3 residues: CASSHRERAGTSREDTQYF. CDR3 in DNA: TGCGCCAGCAGCCACCGGGAACGGGCCGGGACTAGTCGAGAAGATACGCAGTATTTT.